A single sample gave rise to the 7 T cell receptor beta chains below, sequenced in a study of CD8 T cells in ankylosing spondylitis. TCRdb processed the 5' RACE reads anew with MiXCR; each CDR3 protein has one entry. The sample contains about 160,000 distinct CDR3 sequences, 15% to 20% of which appear only once. Sequenced: blood, either unsorted or a sorted T cell fraction (not recorded which). These receptors came from a male donor with ankylosing spondylitis or in good health (not recorded which).

This clonotype was detected only a few times. For the CDR3, the DNA is TGCAGCGTCCGGGGTTTTGAAGCTTTCTTT. Its protein is CSVRGFEAFF. The V gene is TRBV29-1, the J gene TRBJ1-1; no reliable D call. The CDR3 covers 10 residues. V was pared by 6 bases and J by 7 bases, with 9 bases between. Looked up from germline, CDR1 is SQVTM and CDR2 is ANQGSEA. Looking up the rest from reference TRBV29-1 and TRBJ1-1 gives the full variable domain: SAVISQKPSRDICQRGTSLTIQCQVDSQVTMMFWYRQQPGQSLTLIATANQGSEATYESGFVIDKFPISRPNLTFSTLTVSNMSPEDSSIYLCSVRGFEAFFGQGTRLTVV.

This clonotype was seen a few times. This chain uses TRBV29-1 with TRBJ2-3, with 10 bases identical to TRBD2. Per the germline V gene, CDR1 is SQVTM and CDR2 is ANQGSEA. Trimming removed 7 bases from V and 2 bases from J; junction bases left unmatched: 12. This CDR3 has 16 residues. Here the CDR3 reads CSAPLAGSSSTDTQYF. The DNA of the CDR3 is TGCAGCGCTCCACTAGCGGGGTCATCGTCCACAGATACGCAGTATTTT.

This clonotype occurred a few times. The rearrangement links TRBV6-4 to TRBJ1-2, with TRBD1 as a possible D gene (5 bases). The V end lost 0 bases, the J end lost 8 bases, and 10 bases lay between the germline ends. Germline CDR1 reads MRHNA; CDR2 reads SNTAGT. CDR3 length: 13 residues. The CDR3 loop is CASSDSGGRGYTF. In DNA form, the CDR3 reads TGTGCCAGCAGTGACTCGGGGGGACGCGGCTACACCTTC.

This clonotype was detected ten times or more. The V gene is TRBV3-1, the J gene TRBJ2-2; 9 bases fit TRBD1. Germline assignment: CDR1 LGHDT and CDR2 YNNKEL (reference sequence). This CDR3 has 15 amino acids. V lost 7 bases to trimming and J lost 3 bases; unmatched junction nucleotides: 6. The CDR3 nucleotides read TGTGCCAGCACATGGACAGGGGTTGACACCGGGGAGCTGTTTTTT. Amino acids: CASTWTGVDTGELFF.

In this sample, this clonotype turned up many times. CDR3 bases: TGCAGTGCTGCCCCCCAGCGGGAGACCCACAATGAGCAGTTCTTC. It encodes CSAAPQRETHNEQFF. This chain joins TRBV20-1 and TRBJ2-1, with TRBD2 matching 8 bases. The V segment lost 5 bases and the J segment 5 bases; nucleotides outside the gene matches: 11. The length of the CDR3 is 15 residues. Germline CDR1 DFQATT, CDR2 SNEGSKA (reference sequence).

This chain uses TRBV28 with TRBJ2-1; 11 nucleotides align to TRBD2. Losses at the gene ends were 8 bases for V and 3 bases for J; bases not matched to a gene: 6. CDR3 length equals 15 residues. Germline V gene sequence: CDR1 MDHEN, CDR2 SYDVKM. The CDR3 loop reads CASGITSGSYNEQFF. The CDR3 DNA follows: TGTGCCAGCGGCATCACTAGCGGGAGCTACAATGAGCAGTTCTTC.

V is TRBV12-3 or TRBV12-4 and J is TRBJ2-2; 9 nucleotides align to TRBD2. This CDR3 has 15 residues. The V gene end was trimmed by 1 base and the J gene end by 5 bases; junction bases not matched to a gene: 2. CDR3 sequence reads: CASSLVSGRTGELFF. The CDR3 DNA sequence: TGTGCCAGCAGTTTAGTTAGCGGGAGAACCGGGGAGCTGTTTTTT.